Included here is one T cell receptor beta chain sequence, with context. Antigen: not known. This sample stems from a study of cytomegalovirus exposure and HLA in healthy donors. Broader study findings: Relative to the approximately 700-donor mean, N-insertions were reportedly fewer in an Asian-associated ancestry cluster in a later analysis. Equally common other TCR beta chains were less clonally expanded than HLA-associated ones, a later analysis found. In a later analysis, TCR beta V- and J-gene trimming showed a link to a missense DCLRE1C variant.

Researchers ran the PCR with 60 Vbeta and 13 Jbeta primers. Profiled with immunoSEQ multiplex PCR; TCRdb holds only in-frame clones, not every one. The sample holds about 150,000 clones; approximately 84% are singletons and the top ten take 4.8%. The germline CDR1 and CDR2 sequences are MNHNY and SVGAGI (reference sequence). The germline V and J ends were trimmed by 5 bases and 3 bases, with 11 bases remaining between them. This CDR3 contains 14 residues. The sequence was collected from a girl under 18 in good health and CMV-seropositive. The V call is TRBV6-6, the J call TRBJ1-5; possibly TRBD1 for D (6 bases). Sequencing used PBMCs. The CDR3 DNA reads TGTGCCAGCAGTCCTACAGGGAACAATCAGCCCCAGCATTTT. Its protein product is CASSPTGNNQPQHF.